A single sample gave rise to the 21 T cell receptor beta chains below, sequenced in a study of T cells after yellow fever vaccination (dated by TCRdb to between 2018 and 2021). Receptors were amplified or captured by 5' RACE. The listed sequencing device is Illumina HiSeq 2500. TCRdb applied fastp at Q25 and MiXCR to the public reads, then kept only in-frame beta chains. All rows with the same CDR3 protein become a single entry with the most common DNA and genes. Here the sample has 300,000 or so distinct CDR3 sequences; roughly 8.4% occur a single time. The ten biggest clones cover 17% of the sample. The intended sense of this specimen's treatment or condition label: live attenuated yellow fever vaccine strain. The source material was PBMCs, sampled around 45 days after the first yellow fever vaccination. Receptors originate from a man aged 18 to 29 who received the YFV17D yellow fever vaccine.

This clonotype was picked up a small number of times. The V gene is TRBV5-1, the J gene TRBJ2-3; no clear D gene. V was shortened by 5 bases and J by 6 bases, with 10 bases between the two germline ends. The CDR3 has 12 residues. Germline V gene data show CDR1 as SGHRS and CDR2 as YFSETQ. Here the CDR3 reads CASSNSPDTQYF. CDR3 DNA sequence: TGCGCCAGCAGTAACTCCCCGGATACGCAGTATTTT.

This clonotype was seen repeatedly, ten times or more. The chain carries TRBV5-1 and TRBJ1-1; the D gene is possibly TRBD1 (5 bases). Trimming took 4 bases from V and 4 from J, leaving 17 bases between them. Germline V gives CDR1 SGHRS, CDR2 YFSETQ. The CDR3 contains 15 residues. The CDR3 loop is CASSLTGTYITEAFF. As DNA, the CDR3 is TGCGCCAGCAGCCTCACCGGGACCTATATCACTGAAGCTTTCTTT.

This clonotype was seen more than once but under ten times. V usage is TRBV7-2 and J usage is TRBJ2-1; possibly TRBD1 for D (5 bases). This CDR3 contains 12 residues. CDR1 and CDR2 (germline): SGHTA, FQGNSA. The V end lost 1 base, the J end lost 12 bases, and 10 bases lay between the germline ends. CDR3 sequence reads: CASSLEQGRQFF. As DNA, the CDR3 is TGTGCCAGCAGCTTAGAGCAGGGCAGGCAGTTCTTC.

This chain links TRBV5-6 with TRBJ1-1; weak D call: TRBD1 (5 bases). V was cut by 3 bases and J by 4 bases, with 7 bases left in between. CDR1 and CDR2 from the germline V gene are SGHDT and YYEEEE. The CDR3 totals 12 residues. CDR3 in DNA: TGTGCCAGCAGCTCCAGGGTCACTGAAGCTTTCTTT. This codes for CASSSRVTEAFF.

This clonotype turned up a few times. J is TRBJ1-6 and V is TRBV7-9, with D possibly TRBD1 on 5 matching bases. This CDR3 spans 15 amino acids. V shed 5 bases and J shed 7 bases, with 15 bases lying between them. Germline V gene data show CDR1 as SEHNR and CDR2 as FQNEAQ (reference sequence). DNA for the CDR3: TGTGCCAGCAGCCCGCCTCAGGGTTCGAATTCACCCCTCCACTTT. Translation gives CASSPPQGSNSPLHF.

The CDR3 sequence is CASSEGRGYTEAFF. The CDR3 DNA sequence: TGCGCCAGCAGTGAGGGCCGGGGGTACACTGAAGCTTTCTTT. The chain is built from TRBV10-2 and TRBJ1-1; D might be TRBD1 (5 bases). V was cut by 2 bases and J by 3 bases, with 10 bases left in between. The CDR3 length is 14 residues. Germline assignment: CDR1 WSHSY and CDR2 SAAADI.

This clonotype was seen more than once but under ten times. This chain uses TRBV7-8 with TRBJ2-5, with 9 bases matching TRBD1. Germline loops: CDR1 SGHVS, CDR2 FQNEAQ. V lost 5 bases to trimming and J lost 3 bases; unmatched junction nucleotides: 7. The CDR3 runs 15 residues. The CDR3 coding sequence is TGTGCCAGCAGCCCAAGGGGACAGGGTAAAGAGACCCAGTACTTC. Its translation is CASSPRGQGKETQYF.

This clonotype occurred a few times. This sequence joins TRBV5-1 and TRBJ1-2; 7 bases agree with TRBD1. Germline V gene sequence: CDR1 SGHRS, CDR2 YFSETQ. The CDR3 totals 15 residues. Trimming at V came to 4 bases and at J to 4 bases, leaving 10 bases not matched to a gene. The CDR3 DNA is TGCGCCAGCAGCCTCCTTGAACAGGGGATCTATGGCTACACCTTC. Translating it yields CASSLLEQGIYGYTF. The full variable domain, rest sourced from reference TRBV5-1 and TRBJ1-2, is KAGVTQTPRYLIKTRGQQVTLSCSPISGHRSVSWYQQTPGQGLQFLFEYFSETQRNKGNFPGRFSGRQFSNSRSEMNVSTLELGDSALYLCASSLLEQGIYGYTFGSGTRLTVV.

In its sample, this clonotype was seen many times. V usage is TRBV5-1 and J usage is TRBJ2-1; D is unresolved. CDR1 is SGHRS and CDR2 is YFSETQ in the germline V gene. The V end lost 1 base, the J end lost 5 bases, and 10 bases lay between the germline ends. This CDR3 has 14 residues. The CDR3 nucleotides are TGCGCCAGCAGCTTGTGGGTAGGGAACAATGAGCAGTTCTTC. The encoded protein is CASSLWVGNNEQFF. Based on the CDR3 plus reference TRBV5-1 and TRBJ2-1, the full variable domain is KAGVTQTPRYLIKTRGQQVTLSCSPISGHRSVSWYQQTPGQGLQFLFEYFSETQRNKGNFPGRFSGRQFSNSRSEMNVSTLELGDSALYLCASSLWVGNNEQFFGPGTRLTVL.

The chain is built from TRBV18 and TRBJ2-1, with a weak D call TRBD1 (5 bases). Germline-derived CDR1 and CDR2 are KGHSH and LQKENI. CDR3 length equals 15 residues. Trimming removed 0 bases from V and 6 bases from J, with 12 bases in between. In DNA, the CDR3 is TGTGCCAGCTCACCACCGGGCAGGGTCGGCAATGAGCAGTTCTTC. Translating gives CASSPPGRVGNEQFF.

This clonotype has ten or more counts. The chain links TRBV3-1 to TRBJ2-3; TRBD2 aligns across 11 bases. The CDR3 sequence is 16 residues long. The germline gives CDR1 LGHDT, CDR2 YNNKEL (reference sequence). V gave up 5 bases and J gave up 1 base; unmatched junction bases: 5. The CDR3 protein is CASSFVAGGGTDTQYF. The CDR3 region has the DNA TGTGCCAGCAGCTTCGTAGCGGGGGGGGGCACAGATACGCAGTATTTT.

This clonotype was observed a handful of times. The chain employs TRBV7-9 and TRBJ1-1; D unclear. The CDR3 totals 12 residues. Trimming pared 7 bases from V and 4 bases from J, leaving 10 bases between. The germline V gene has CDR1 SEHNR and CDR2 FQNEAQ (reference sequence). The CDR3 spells CASTGLVTEAFF. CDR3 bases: TGTGCCAGCACGGGGTTGGTCACTGAAGCTTTCTTT.

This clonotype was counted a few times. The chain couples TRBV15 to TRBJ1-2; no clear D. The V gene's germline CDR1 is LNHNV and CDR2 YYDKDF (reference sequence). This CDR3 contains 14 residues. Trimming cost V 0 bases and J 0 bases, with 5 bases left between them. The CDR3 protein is CATSRDRTNYGYTF. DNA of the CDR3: TGTGCCACCAGCAGAGACAGGACTAACTATGGCTACACCTTC.

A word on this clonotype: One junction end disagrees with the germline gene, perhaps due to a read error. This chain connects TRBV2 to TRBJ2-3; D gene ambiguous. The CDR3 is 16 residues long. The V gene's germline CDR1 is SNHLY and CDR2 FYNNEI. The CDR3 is CATSLAWIPGTDTQYF. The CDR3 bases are TGTGCCACCAGTTTGGCTTGGATCCCCGGCACAGATACGCAGTATTTT.

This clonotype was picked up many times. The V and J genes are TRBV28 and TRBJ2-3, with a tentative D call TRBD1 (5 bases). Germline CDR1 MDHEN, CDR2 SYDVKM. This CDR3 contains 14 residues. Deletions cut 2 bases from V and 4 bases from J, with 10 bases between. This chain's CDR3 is CASSLKGRADTQYF. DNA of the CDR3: TGTGCCAGCAGTTTAAAGGGGCGAGCAGATACGCAGTATTTT.

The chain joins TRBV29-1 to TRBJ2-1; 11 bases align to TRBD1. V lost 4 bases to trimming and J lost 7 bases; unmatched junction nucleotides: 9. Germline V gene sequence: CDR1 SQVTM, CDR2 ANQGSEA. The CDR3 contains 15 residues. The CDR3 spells CSVGRDRGNLNEQFF. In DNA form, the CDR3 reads TGCAGCGTTGGAAGGGACAGGGGGAATTTGAATGAGCAGTTCTTC.

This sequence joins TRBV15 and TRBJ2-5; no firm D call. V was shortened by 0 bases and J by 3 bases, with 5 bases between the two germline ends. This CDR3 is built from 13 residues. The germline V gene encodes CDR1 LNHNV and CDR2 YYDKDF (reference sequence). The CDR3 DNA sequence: TGTGCCACCAGCAGAGACATGGAAGAGACCCAGTACTTC. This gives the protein CATSRDMEETQYF.

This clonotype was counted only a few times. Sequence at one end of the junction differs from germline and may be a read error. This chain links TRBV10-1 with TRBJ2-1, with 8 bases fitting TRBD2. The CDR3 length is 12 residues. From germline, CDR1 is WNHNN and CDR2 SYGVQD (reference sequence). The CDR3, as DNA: TGCGCCAGCAGTGATGGTAGCGGGAACAAGATCTTC. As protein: CASSDGSGNKIF.

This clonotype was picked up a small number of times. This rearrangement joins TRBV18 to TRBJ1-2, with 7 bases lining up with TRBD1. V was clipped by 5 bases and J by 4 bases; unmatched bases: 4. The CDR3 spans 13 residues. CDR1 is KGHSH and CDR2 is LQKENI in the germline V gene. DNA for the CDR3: TGTGCCAGCTCAGGGACAGCGCTCTATGGCTACACCTTC. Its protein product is CASSGTALYGYTF. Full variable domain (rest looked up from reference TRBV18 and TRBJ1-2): NAGVMQNPRHLVRRRGQEARLRCSPMKGHSHVYWYRQLPEEGLKFMVYLQKENIIDESGMPKERFSAEFPKEGPSILRIQQVVRGDSAAYFCASSGTALYGYTFGSGTRLTVV.

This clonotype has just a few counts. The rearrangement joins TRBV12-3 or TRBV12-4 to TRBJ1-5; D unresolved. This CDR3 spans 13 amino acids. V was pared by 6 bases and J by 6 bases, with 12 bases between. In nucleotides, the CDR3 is TGTGCCAGCAGCCCGCATCGAGGTCAGCCCCAGCATTTT. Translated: CASSPHRGQPQHF.

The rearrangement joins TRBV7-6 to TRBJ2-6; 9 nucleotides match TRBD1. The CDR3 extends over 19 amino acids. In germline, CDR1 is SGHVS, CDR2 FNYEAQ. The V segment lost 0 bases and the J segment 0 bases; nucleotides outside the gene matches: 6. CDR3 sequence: CASSLAPGQGNSGANVLTF. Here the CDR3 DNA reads TGTGCCAGCAGCTTAGCTCCGGGACAGGGCAACTCTGGGGCCAACGTCCTGACTTTC. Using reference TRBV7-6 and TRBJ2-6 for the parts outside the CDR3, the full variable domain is GAGVSQSPRYKVTKRGQDVALRCDPISGHVSLYWYRQALGQGPEFLTYFNYEAQQDKSGLPNDRFSAERPEGSISTLTIQRTEQRDSAMYRCASSLAPGQGNSGANVLTFGAGSRLTVL.